These T cell receptor beta chains were read from a single sample in a study of blood T cell repertoires in COVID-19. Sequencing was performed with immunoSEQ multiplex PCR; in TCRdb, only in-frame clones are kept and a portion is missing. The table has approximately 8,100 clones, about 80% seen once. Sequenced input: peripheral blood. The source is a human donor in a cohort sampled during active COVID-19. Each CDR3 is given with its conserved first and last residue. D genes are given only for firm matches. Expanded clones are given a class, and other clones once, few, many or no size at all.

V gene	J gene	clone size	D gene	CDR3 DNA	CDR3 protein
TRBV6-4	TRBJ2-1	.	TRBD2	TGTGCCAGCAGCGCCGCGGGGGTTACCTACAATGAGCAGTTCTTC	CASSAAGVTYNEQFF
TRBV6-5	TRBJ1-1	once	.	TGTGCCAGCAGTTCCGGGGGAGACACTGAAGCTTTCTTT	CASSSGGDTEAFF
TRBV18	TRBJ1-6	.	TRBD1	TGTGCCAGCTCCGTTGGACAGGATAATTCACCCCTCCACTTT	CASSVGQDNSPLHF
TRBV7-9	TRBJ2-1	few	TRBD2	TGTGCCAGCCCTTCCCAGCGGGAGGGCTCCTACAATGAGCAGTTCTTC	CASPSQREGSYNEQFF
TRBV6-5	TRBJ2-7	.	TRBD1	TGTGCCAGCAGTCGACAGGGGAGCAACGAGCAGTACTTC	CASSRQGSNEQYF
TRBV11-2	TRBJ2-5	.	TRBD2	TGTGCCAGCAGCTTTTGGTCAAGCGGGGGGGCCCAAGAGACCCAGTACTTC	CASSFWSSGGAQETQYF
TRBV7-2	TRBJ1-5	.	.	TGTGCCAGCAGCTTAGGTGTCAGTAGCAATCAGCCCCAGCATTTT	CASSLGVSSNQPQHF
TRBV18	TRBJ2-3	.	TRBD1	TGTGCCAGCTCACGGGGACAGAGCACAGATACGCAGTATTTT	CASSRGQSTDTQYF
TRBV3-1/TRBV3-2	TRBJ1-1	.	.	TGTGCCAGCAGCCAACAAGCGGGGGCCACTGAAGCTTTCTTT	CASSQQAGATEAFF
TRBV12-5	TRBJ1-2	few	TRBD1	TGTGCTAGTGGTTTGGACAGGGGCGGTTCTCGTGGCTACACCTTC	CASGLDRGGSRGYTF
TRBV19	TRBJ2-5	.	TRBD2	TGTGCCAGTAGGAGGACTAGCGGGGAACAAGAGACCCAGTACTTC	CASRRTSGEQETQYF
TRBV27	TRBJ2-3	.	TRBD2	TGTGCCAGCAGTTTCGAAGGCGGGAGGTACACAGATACGCAGTATTTT	CASSFEGGRYTDTQYF
TRBV9	TRBJ2-1	.	TRBD2	TGTGCCAGCAGCCAGACTAGCGGGGGGAGTACGAATGAGCAGTTCTTC	CASSQTSGGSTNEQFF
TRBV18	TRBJ1-4	.	.	TGTGCCAGCTCACCTTTTCCCCTATGGGAGAGTGAAAAACTGTTTTTT	CASSPFPLWESEKLFF
TRBV13	TRBJ1-1	few	TRBD1	TGTGCCAGCAGCTCAATGGGACAGGGGGCGGACACTGAAGCTTTCTTT	CASSSMGQGADTEAFF
TRBV6-2/TRBV6-3	TRBJ1-2	.	TRBD1	TGTGCCAGCAGCCTAGGCCGACAGGGGCACTACACCTTC	CASSLGRQGHYTF
TRBV12-5	TRBJ1-1	few	TRBD1	TGTGCTAGTGCAGGAGGGGGCATGAACACTGAAGCTTTCTTT	CASAGGGMNTEAFF
TRBV4-1	TRBJ2-3	.	TRBD2	TGCGCCAGCAGCTACCCTGCGCCTAGCGGTTTCACAGATACGCAGTATTTT	CASSYPAPSGFTDTQYF
TRBV7-2	TRBJ2-7	.	TRBD1	TGTGCCAGCAGCTTAGGACAGGGGCAGACCTACGAGCAGTACTTC	CASSLGQGQTYEQYF
TRBV20-1	TRBJ1-4	.	.	TGCAGTGTCGGGAGGGATGAAAAACTGTTTTTT	CSVGRDEKLFF
TRBV6-5	TRBJ1-6	.	.	TGTGCCAGCAGTTTAACCCACACAGGGAGAAGTTCACCCCTCCACTTT	CASSLTHTGRSSPLHF
TRBV7-9	TRBJ2-7	.	TRBD2	TGTGCCAGCAGCTTAGCTCCACTAGCGGGGGGCGACGAGCAGTACTTC	CASSLAPLAGGDEQYF
TRBV12-5	TRBJ2-1	few	TRBD2	TGTGCTAGTGGTTTCGGTGCGGGGGTGCGTAATGAGCAGTTCTTC	CASGFGAGVRNEQFF
TRBV13	TRBJ2-1	once	.	TGTGCCAGCAAAGGTGACTACCCGATCTCCTACAATGAGCAGTTCTTC	CASKGDYPISYNEQFF
TRBV10-1	TRBJ2-5	.	TRBD2	TGCGCCAGCAGTAGCGGAGCGGGGCAAGAGACCCAGTACTTC	CASSSGAGQETQYF
TRBV11-2	TRBJ1-4	.	.	TGTGCCAGCAGCTTAGTGGCGCGGCCAGGGCAAGAAAAACTGTTTTTT	CASSLVARPGQEKLFF
TRBV10-3	TRBJ2-1	.	TRBD1	TGTGCCATCACCCCAGGGACAGGAACCTCTTACAATGAGCAGTTCTTC	CAITPGTGTSYNEQFF
TRBV29-1	TRBJ1-1	.	TRBD1	TGCAGCGTCCCAAAGGTCAGGGGGCGCAGCACTGAAGCTTTCTTT	CSVPKVRGRSTEAFF
TRBV6-2/TRBV6-3	TRBJ1-3	.	.	TGTGCCAGCAGTTACACGGGGTCTGGAAACACCATATATTTT	CASSYTGSGNTIYF
TRBV2	TRBJ1-5	.	.	TGTGCCAGCCACCCAGACGGGAGCAATCAGCCCCAGCATTTT	CASHPDGSNQPQHF
TRBV7-2	TRBJ2-7	.	.	TGTGCCAGCAGCTTAGGGGGCCTAACTGGCGAGCAGTACTTC	CASSLGGLTGEQYF
TRBV27	TRBJ2-1	.	.	TGTGCCAGCAGCGCCCTAGCGCCCTCCTACAATGAGCAGTTCTTC	CASSALAPSYNEQFF
TRBV18	TRBJ1-4	.	TRBD1	TGTGCCAGCTCACCAGCAGGGGGCAATGAAAAACTGTTTTTT	CASSPAGGNEKLFF
TRBV2	TRBJ2-2	.	.	TGTGCCAGAACTCAGGGATCGGCGAACACCGGGGAGCTGTTTTTT	CARTQGSANTGELFF
TRBV19	TRBJ1-1	.	TRBD1	TGTGCCAGTAGTACCCCTACAGGGGGGTCTGAAGCTTTCTTT	CASSTPTGGSEAFF
TRBV6-2/TRBV6-3	TRBJ1-5	large	.	TGTGCCAGCAGTTACCAGGGGCATCAGCCCCAGCATTTT	CASSYQGHQPQHF
TRBV20-1	TRBJ1-3	.	.	TGCAGTGCTAGCCAGGGAAACACCATATATTTT	CSASQGNTIYF
TRBV6-6	TRBJ2-1	.	.	TGTGCCAGCAGACCGGACTTGATCAATGAGCAGTTCTTC	CASRPDLINEQFF
TRBV21-1	TRBJ2-5	.	.	TGTGCCAGCAGCAAAGTAGACAGCTACCAAGAGACCCAGTACTTC	CASSKVDSYQETQYF
TRBV18	TRBJ1-2	once	TRBD1	TGTGCCAGCTCACCCTCACAGGGGGAGAACTATGGCTACACCTTC	CASSPSQGENYGYTF
TRBV10-2	TRBJ2-1	once	.	TGCGCCAGCACCCAGGGATCCTTCAATGAGCAGTTCTTC	CASTQGSFNEQFF
TRBV28	TRBJ1-5	.	.	TGTGCCAGCAGTTTTCCCCTCACAACTCAGCCCCAGCATTTT	CASSFPLTTQPQHF
TRBV18	TRBJ2-7	.	TRBD1	TGTGCCAGCTCACTCCAATTAGGCGGGACAGGGGACTCCTACGAGCAGTACTTC	CASSLQLGGTGDSYEQYF
TRBV5-1	TRBJ1-2	.	.	TGCGCCAGCAGCTTGGATCAGTATGGCTACACCTTC	CASSLDQYGYTF
TRBV11-3	TRBJ2-3	.	.	TGTGCCAGCAGCTTAGGAGGCACACACACAGATACGCAGTATTTT	CASSLGGTHTDTQYF
TRBV7-3	TRBJ2-1	.	.	TGTGCCAGCAGCTTATTCCAGGGGCAGAACAATGAGCAGTTCTTC	CASSLFQGQNNEQFF
TRBV4-2	TRBJ2-5	.	.	TGTGCCAGCAGCCACCGGACAGCAGAACAAGAGACCCAGTACTTC	CASSHRTAEQETQYF
TRBV30	TRBJ2-1	.	TRBD2	TGTGCCTGGAGTTCTCTAGCGGAGACCCGTAATTACAATGAGCAGTTCTTC	CAWSSLAETRNYNEQFF
TRBV7-2	TRBJ2-1	once	TRBD2	TGTGCCAGCAGCTTATCCCCTAGCGGGGGGGCCTGGGAGCAGTTCTTC	CASSLSPSGGAWEQFF
TRBV4-2	TRBJ1-2	.	TRBD1	TGTGCCAGCAGCCAAGTTTCGGGACAGGGTATTGACGGCTACACCTTC	CASSQVSGQGIDGYTF
TRBV6-5	TRBJ1-1	.	.	TGTGCCAGCAGTTACTCGGCAAGTATGAACACTGAAGCTTTCTTT	CASSYSASMNTEAFF
TRBV3-1/TRBV3-2	TRBJ2-3	.	.	TGTGCCAGCAGCCAAGATCAGACAGATACGCAGTATTTT	CASSQDQTDTQYF
TRBV19	TRBJ1-3	.	TRBD1	TGTGCCAGTAGTCCGACAGGGGATCCATTCTCTGGAAACACCATATATTTT	CASSPTGDPFSGNTIYF
TRBV6-5	TRBJ2-5	.	.	TGTGCCAGCAGGCAGGGGCGGGAGACCCAGTACTTC	CASRQGRETQYF
TRBV3-1/TRBV3-2	TRBJ2-5	.	TRBD2	TGTGCCAGCAGCTTGCGACTAGCGGGGCAGGGAGAGACCCAGTACTTC	CASSLRLAGQGETQYF
TRBV19	TRBJ1-3	.	.	TGTGCCAGTAGTATAACGGCGGGCAGCTCTGGAAACACCATATATTTT	CASSITAGSSGNTIYF
TRBV29-1	TRBJ2-2	large	TRBD2	TGCAGCGTGTCCCCTAGCGGGAGTAGGTCCGGGGAGCTGTTTTTT	CSVSPSGSRSGELFF
TRBV4-3	TRBJ2-1	.	.	TGCGCCAGCAGCCAAACCGGGTTTGAGCAGTTCTTC	CASSQTGFEQFF
TRBV6-6	TRBJ1-1	.	.	TGTGCCAGCCCCAGCGGACCGAACACTGAAGCTTTCTTT	CASPSGPNTEAFF